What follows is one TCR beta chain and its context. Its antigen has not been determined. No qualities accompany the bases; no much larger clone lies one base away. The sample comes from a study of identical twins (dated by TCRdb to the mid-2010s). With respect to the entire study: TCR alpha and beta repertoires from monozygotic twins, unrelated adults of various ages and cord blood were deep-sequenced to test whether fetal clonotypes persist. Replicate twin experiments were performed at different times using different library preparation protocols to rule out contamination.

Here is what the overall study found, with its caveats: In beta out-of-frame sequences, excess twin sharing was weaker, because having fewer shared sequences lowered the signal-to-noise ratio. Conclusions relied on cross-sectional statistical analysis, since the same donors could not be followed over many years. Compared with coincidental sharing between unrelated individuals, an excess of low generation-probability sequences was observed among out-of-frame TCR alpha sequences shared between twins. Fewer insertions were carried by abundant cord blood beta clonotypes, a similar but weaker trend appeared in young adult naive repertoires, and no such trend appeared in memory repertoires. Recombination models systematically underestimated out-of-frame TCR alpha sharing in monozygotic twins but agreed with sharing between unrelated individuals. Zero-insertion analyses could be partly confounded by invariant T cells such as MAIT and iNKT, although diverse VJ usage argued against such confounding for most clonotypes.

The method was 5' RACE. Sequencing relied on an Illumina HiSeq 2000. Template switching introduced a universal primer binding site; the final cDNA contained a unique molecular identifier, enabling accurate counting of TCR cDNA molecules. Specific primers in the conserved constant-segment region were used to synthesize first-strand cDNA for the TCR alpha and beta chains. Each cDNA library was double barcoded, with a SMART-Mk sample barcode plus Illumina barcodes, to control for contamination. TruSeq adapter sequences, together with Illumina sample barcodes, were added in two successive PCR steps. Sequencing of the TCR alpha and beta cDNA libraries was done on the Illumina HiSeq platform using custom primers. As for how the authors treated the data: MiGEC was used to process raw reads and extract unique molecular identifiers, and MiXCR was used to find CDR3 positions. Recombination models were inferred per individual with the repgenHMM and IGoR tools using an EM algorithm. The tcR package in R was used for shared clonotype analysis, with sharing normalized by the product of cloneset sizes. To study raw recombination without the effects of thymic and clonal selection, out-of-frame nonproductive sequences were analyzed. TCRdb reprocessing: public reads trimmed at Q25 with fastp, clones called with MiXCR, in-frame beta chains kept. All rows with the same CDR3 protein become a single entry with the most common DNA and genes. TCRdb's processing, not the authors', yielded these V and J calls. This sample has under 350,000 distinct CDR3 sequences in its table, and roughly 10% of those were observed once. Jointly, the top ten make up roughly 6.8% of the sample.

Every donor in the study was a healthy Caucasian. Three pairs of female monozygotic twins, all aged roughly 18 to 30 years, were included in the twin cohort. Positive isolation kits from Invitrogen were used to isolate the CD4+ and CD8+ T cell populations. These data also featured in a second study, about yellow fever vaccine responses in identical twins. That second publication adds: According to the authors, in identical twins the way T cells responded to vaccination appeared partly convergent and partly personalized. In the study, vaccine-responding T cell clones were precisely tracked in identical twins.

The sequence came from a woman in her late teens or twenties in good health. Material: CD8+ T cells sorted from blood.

The CDR3 has the sequence CASAGVGTDTQYF. The nucleotide sequence is TGTGCCAGCGCAGGGGTAGGCACAGATACGCAGTATTTT. The rearrangement combines TRBV6-1 with TRBJ2-3, with a weak D call of TRBD1 (6 bases match). Counted from cysteine to phenylalanine, this CDR3 has 13 amino acids. CDR3 DNA only is kept here, 39 bases in frame from base 1. Between the V and J ends, shortened by 8 bases and 1 base respectively, the junction contains 10 bases. CDR1 and CDR2 are drawn from the germline V gene: MNHNS, SASEGT.